Listed below are T cell receptor beta chains from one sample, sequenced in a study of cytomegalovirus exposure and HLA in healthy donors. The data were produced by immunoSEQ multiplex PCR, yet TCRdb's version contains in-frame clones alone and is incomplete. Here the sample spans about 220,000 clones, roughly 88% being singletons. Specimen: PBMCs. The source is a woman in her late teens or twenties in good health and CMV-seronegative. The CDR3 runs from the conserved cysteine through the conserved F or W. The D gene is left open where the match is weak. Size tells how often a clone was seen (once, few, many) or the class of an expanded clone, and some rows leave it out.

D	size	V	J	DNA	CDR3
NA	NA	TRBV10-3	TRBJ1-1	TGTGCCATCAACGGACACATGAACACTGAAGCTTTCTTT	CAINGHMNTEAFF
NA	NA	TRBV7-8	TRBJ1-1	TGTGCCAGCAGCTCGCAGGACAGTATGAACACTGAAGCTTTCTTT	CASSSQDSMNTEAFF
NA	NA	TRBV7-2	TRBJ2-5	TGTGCCAGCAGCTTAGTCGGGACACAAGAGACCCAGTACTTC	CASSLVGTQETQYF
NA	NA	TRBV5-6	TRBJ2-5	TGTGCCAGCAGCTTGGGCGGCCGCGGGGAGACCCAGTACTTC	CASSLGGRGETQYF
NA	NA	TRBV11-2	TRBJ1-3	TGTGCCAGCAGCTTAGTGGGGAGCTCTGGAAACACCATATATTTT	CASSLVGSSGNTIYF
NA	once	TRBV7-9	TRBJ1-3	TGTGCCAGCAGGGACAGCCAGAACTCTGGAAACACCATATATTTT	CASRDSQNSGNTIYF
NA	NA	TRBV5-8	TRBJ2-7	TGTGCCAGCAGTCCTCGGAGGGGACCTCGTTCCTACGAGCAGTACTTC	CASSPRRGPRSYEQYF
NA	NA	TRBV9	TRBJ2-1	TGTGCCAGCAACCCATTAGGGTCGGGAAACAATGAGCAGTTCTTC	CASNPLGSGNNEQFF
NA	NA	TRBV25-1	TRBJ2-7	TGTGCCAGCAGTGACTCGACAGATACCTCCTACGAGCAGTACTTC	CASSDSTDTSYEQYF
NA	NA	TRBV9	TRBJ2-2	TGTGCCAGCAGCGTATCCGGCCGTGGGGGAGCAGGGGGAGGCACCGGGGAGCTGTTTTTT	CASSVSGRGGAGGGTGELFF
TRBD1	NA	TRBV28	TRBJ1-2	TGTGCCAGCAGCACGACGAGGGGGCAGGACTATGGCTACACCTTC	CASSTTRGQDYGYTF
NA	once	TRBV7-3	TRBJ2-1	TGTGCCAGCAGCCCCCCCCGGTATCCGCGGAGAAACGAGCAGTTCTTC	CASSPPRYPRRNEQFF
TRBD2	NA	TRBV4-3	TRBJ2-1	TGCGCCAGCAGCCAATGGGGACTAGCGGGAGTTAATGAGCAGTTCTTC	CASSQWGLAGVNEQFF
TRBD2	NA	TRBV30	TRBJ2-3	TGTGCCTGGACTAGTCGACTAGCGGGAGCAGATACGCAGTATTTT	CAWTSRLAGADTQYF
TRBD1	few	TRBV7-2	TRBJ2-7	TGTGCCAGCAGCTGGGACAGAACCTACGAGCAGTACTTC	CASSWDRTYEQYF
NA	NA	TRBV9	TRBJ1-1	TGTGCCAGCAGCCAGGGGTACGAAACTGAAGCTTTCTTT	CASSQGYETEAFF
TRBD1	NA	TRBV4-1	TRBJ1-1	TGCGCCAGCAGCCAAGAGGTACAGGGGGTTGAAGCTTTCTTT	CASSQEVQGVEAFF
TRBD1	NA	TRBV28	TRBJ1-3	TGTGCCAGCAACGAGGGACAGGCCACCAACACCATATATTTT	CASNEGQATNTIYF
NA	NA	TRBV10-1	TRBJ1-5	TGCGCCAGCCCGCCGACAGTGCCCGATCAGCCCCAGCATTTT	CASPPTVPDQPQHF
TRBD1	NA	TRBV15	TRBJ2-5	TGTGCCACCAGCAGAGCCCAAGCCGGGACAGGGCAAGAGACCCAGTACTTC	CATSRAQAGTGQETQYF